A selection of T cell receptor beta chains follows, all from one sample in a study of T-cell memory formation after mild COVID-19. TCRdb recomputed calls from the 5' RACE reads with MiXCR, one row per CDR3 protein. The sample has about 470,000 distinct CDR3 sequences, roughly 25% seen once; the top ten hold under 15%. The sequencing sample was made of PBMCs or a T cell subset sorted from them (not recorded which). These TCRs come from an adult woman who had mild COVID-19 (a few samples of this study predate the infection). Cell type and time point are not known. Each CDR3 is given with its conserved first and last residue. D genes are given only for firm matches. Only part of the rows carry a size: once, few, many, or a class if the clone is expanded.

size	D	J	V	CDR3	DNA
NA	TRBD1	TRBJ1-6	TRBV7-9	CAGTGTENSPLHF	TGTGCCGGAACCGGGACAGAGAATTCACCCCTCCACTTT
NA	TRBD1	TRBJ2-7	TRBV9	CASSETGNIYEQYF	TGTGCCAGCAGCGAGACAGGGAATATCTACGAGCAGTACTTC
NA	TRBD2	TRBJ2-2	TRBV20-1	CSASDSGYRNTGELFF	TGCAGTGCTAGTGATAGCGGGTACCGTAACACCGGGGAGCTGTTTTTT
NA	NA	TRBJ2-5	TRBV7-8	CASRYLSRSQETQYF	TGTGCCAGCAGATACCTATCAAGGAGCCAAGAGACCCAGTACTTC
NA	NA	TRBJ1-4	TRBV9	CASSAGQREKLFF	TGTGCCAGCAGCGCCGGACAGCGGGAAAAACTGTTTTTT
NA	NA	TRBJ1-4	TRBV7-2	CASSPFGGEKLFF	TGTGCCAGCAGCCCCTTCGGAGGGGAAAAACTGTTTTTT
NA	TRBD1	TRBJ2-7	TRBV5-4	CASSLDRGSREQYF	TGTGCCAGCAGCTTGGACAGGGGGAGTCGGGAGCAGTACTTC
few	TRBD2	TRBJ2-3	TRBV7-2	CASSLRASGRAYPSTDTQYF	TGTGCCAGCAGCTTAAGGGCTAGCGGGAGGGCCTACCCTAGCACAGATACGCAGTATTTT
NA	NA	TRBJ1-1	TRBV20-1	CSARDAGRANTEAFF	TGCAGTGCTAGAGATGCGGGCAGGGCAAACACTGAAGCTTTCTTT
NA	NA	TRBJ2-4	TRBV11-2	CASSLVGTRGNIQYF	TGTGCCAGCAGCTTAGTCGGGACCCGGGGAAACATTCAGTACTTC
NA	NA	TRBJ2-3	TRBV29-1	CSVVPLSTDTQYF	TGCAGCGTTGTCCCTTTGAGCACAGATACGCAGTATTTT
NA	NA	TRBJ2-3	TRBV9	CASSVRSTDTQYF	TGTGCCAGCAGCGTTCGGAGCACAGATACGCAGTATTTT
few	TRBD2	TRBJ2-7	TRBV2	CASSDPLAGANYEQYF	TGTGCCAGCAGTGACCCCTTAGCGGGGGCGAACTACGAGCAGTACTTC
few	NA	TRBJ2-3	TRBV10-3	CAISEGPSFDTQYF	TGTGCCATCAGTGAGGGACCATCGTTTGATACGCAGTATTTT
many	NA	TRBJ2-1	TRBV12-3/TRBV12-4	CASSLSGSYNEQFF	TGTGCCAGCAGTTTGTCGGGGTCCTACAATGAGCAGTTCTTC
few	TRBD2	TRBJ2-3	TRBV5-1	CASRTAAGSGTDTQYF	TGCGCCAGCAGGACGGCAGCGGGGAGCGGCACAGATACGCAGTATTTT
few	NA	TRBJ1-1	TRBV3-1	CASSQGFSAEAFF	TGTGCCAGCAGCCAGGGTTTCTCGGCTGAAGCTTTCTTT
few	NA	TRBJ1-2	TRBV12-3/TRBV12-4	CASSLSLYGYTF	TGTGCCAGCAGTTTGAGTCTGTATGGCTACACCTTC
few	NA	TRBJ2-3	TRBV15	CATSRDDSTDTQYF	TGTGCCACCAGCAGAGATGACTCCACAGATACGCAGTATTTT
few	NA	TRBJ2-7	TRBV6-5	CASSYFSGTISYEQYF	TGTGCCAGCAGTTACTTTTCAGGGACGATCTCCTACGAGCAGTACTTC
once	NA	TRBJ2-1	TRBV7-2	CASSGQYTEQFF	TGTGCCAGCAGCGGACAGTACACTGAGCAGTTCTTC
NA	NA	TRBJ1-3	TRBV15	CATSRDTGSTFSGNTIYF	TGTGCCACCAGCAGAGATACAGGGAGCACCTTCTCTGGAAACACCATATATTTT
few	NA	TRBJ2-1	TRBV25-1	CASSPGESPYNEQFF	TGTGCCAGCAGTCCAGGGGAGTCCCCCTACAATGAGCAGTTCTTC
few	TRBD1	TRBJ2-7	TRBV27	CASRGTASYEQYF	TGTGCCAGCAGGGGGACAGCCTCCTACGAGCAGTACTTC
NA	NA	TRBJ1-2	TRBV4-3	CASSFRGRIGGYGYTF	TGCGCCAGCAGCTTTCGTGGGAGGATAGGGGGCTATGGCTACACCTTC
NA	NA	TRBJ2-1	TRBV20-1	CSARGRGALNEQFF	TGCAGTGCTAGAGGACGGGGGGCGCTCAATGAGCAGTTCTTC
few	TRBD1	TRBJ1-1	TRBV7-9	CASSSFYRRDRGGTEAFF	TGTGCCAGCAGCTCGTTTTACCGTCGGGACAGGGGTGGAACTGAAGCTTTCTTT
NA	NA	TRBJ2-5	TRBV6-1	CASRATVSQETQYF	TGTGCCAGCAGAGCGACCGTCTCCCAAGAGACCCAGTACTTC
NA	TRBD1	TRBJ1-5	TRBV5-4	CASSRPTGAHLYSNQPQHF	TGTGCCAGCAGCAGACCGACAGGGGCCCACCTATATAGCAATCAGCCCCAGCATTTT
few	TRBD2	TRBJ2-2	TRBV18	CASSPPGLADTGELFF	TGTGCCAGCTCACCGCCGGGACTAGCGGACACCGGGGAGCTGTTTTTT
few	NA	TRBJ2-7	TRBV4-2	CASSPEAGTPYYEQYF	TGTGCCAGCAGCCCAGAGGCGGGAACGCCGTACTACGAGCAGTACTTC
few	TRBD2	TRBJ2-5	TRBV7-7	CASSLGLVPTGGETQYF	TGTGCTAGCAGCCTTGGACTAGTCCCCACCGGGGGAGAGACCCAGTACTTC
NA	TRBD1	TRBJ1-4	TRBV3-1	CASSPGQSFEKLFF	TGTGCCAGCAGCCCGGGACAGTCATTCGAAAAACTGTTTTTT
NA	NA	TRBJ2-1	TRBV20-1	CSARNWGRGAYNEQFF	TGCAGTGCCCGGAATTGGGGCAGGGGGGCCTACAATGAGCAGTTCTTC
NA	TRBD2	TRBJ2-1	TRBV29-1	CSVGALVGASGIYNEQFF	TGCAGCGTGGGGGCTTTAGTGGGGGCTAGCGGGATCTACAATGAGCAGTTCTTC
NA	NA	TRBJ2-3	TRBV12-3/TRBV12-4	CASSPNWGAGTDTQYF	TGTGCCAGCAGCCCAAATTGGGGAGCGGGCACAGATACGCAGTATTTT
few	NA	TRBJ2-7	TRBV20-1	CSAPGNGYYEQYF	TGCAGTGCTCCCGGAAACGGGTACTACGAGCAGTACTTC
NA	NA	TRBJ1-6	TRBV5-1	CASKESGGYNSPLHF	TGCGCCAGCAAGGAGTCGGGGGGATATAATTCACCCCTCCACTTT
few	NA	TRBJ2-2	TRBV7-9	CASTRASNTGELFF	TGTGCCAGCACTAGGGCCTCGAACACCGGGGAGCTGTTTTTT
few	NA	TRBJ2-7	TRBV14	CASSQEMGPNGDEQYF	TGTGCCAGCAGCCAGGAGATGGGACCCAATGGAGACGAGCAGTACTTC
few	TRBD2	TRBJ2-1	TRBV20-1	CSGRTVNEQFF	TGTAGCGGGAGGACCGTCAATGAGCAGTTCTTC
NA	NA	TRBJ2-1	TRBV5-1	CASRLTPPENEQFF	TGCGCCAGCAGGTTGACGCCTCCAGAGAATGAGCAGTTCTTC
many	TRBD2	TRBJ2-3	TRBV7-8	CASSRTGTRYADTQYF	TGTGCCAGCAGCCGCACCGGGACTAGGTACGCAGATACGCAGTATTTT
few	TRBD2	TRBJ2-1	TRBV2	CASQYGLAGHEQFF	TGTGCCAGCCAATATGGGCTAGCGGGACATGAGCAGTTCTTC
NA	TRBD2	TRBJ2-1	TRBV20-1	CSASFQRGRSYNEQFF	TGCAGTGCTAGTTTCCAGCGGGGGCGATCCTACAATGAGCAGTTCTTC
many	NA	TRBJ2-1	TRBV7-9	CASSAPIGYNEQFF	TGTGCCAGCAGCGCCCCAATCGGCTACAATGAGCAGTTCTTC
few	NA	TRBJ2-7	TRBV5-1	CASSMDGSYEQYF	TGCGCCAGCAGCATGGACGGTTCCTACGAGCAGTACTTC
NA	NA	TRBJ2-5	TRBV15	CATSGGVTYQETQYF	TGTGCCACCAGCGGCGGGGTGACCTACCAAGAGACCCAGTACTTC
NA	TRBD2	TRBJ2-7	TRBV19	CASSAGLAGGEYEQYF	TGTGCCAGTAGTGCGGGACTAGCGGGAGGAGAGTACGAGCAGTACTTC
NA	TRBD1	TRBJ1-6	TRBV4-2	CASSLLGQGPNSPLHF	TGTGCCAGCAGCCTTCTTGGACAGGGCCCTAATTCACCCCTCCACTTT
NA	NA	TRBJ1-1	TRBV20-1	CSAPSRGNTEAFF	TGCAGTGCTCCTAGCAGGGGAAACACTGAAGCTTTCTTT
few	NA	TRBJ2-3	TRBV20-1	CSARDSRRGTDTQYF	TGCAGTGCTAGAGATAGTCGTCGGGGCACAGATACGCAGTATTTT
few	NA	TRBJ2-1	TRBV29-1	CSGYRGNSYNEQFF	TGCAGCGGCTACAGAGGAAACTCCTACAATGAGCAGTTCTTC
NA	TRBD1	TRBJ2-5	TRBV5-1	CASSWRDRSQETQYF	TGCGCCAGCAGCTGGAGGGACAGGAGCCAAGAGACCCAGTACTTC
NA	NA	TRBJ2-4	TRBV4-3	CASSQVVGAKNIQYF	TGCGCCAGCAGCCAAGTGGTGGGAGCCAAAAACATTCAGTACTTC
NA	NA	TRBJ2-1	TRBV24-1	CATGGVYIEQFF	TGTGCCACAGGGGGAGTATACATTGAGCAGTTCTTC
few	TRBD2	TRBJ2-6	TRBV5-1	CASSLLAGGLFSSGANVLTF	TGCGCCAGCAGCCTCCTAGCGGGGGGCCTATTTAGCTCTGGGGCCAACGTCCTGACTTTC
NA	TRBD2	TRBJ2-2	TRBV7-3	CASSLSLGTSGNTGELFF	TGTGCCAGCAGCTTATCCCTGGGGACTAGCGGGAACACCGGGGAGCTGTTTTTT